These T cell receptor beta chains were read from a single sample in a study of T cells in Graves' hyperthyroidism and ophthalmopathy. TCRdb ran MiXCR on the multiplex PCR reads and lists one entry per CDR3 protein. The data hold some 400,000 distinct CDR3 sequences, with 15% to 20% observed a single time. The sequenced sample was blood. The receptors here all came from a woman younger than 35 with Graves' hyperthyroidism. Both conserved end residues are part of each CDR3. A D gene is named only where the DNA matches it firmly. The size field is filled for only some rows; it gives once, few, many or a size class.

CDR3: CASSSRGAWSGNTIYF
DNA: TGTGCCAGCAGTAGCCGAGGTGCGTGGTCTGGAAACACCATATATTTT
D: .
J: TRBJ1-3
size: many
V: TRBV28

CDR3: CASRDGQGVSNQPQHF
DNA: TGTGCCAGCAGGGATGGACAGGGGGTAAGCAATCAGCCCCAGCATTTT
D: TRBD1
J: TRBJ1-5
size: many
V: TRBV2

CDR3: CASRDSLGYTF
DNA: TGTGCCAGCAGGGACAGCCTTGGCTACACCTTC
D: .
J: TRBJ1-2
size: many
V: TRBV27

CDR3: CASSPIDREGETQYF
DNA: TGTGCCAGCAGCCCAATCGACCGAGAAGGGGAGACCCAGTACTTC
D: .
J: TRBJ2-5
size: .
V: TRBV7-9

CDR3: CASTPRRQIYEQYF
DNA: TGTGCCAGCACACCGAGGAGACAGATCTACGAGCAGTACTTC
D: .
J: TRBJ2-7
size: .
V: TRBV6-1

CDR3: CSVNEGSGANVLTF
DNA: TGCAGCGTTAACGAGGGGTCTGGGGCCAACGTCCTGACTTTC
D: .
J: TRBJ2-6
size: many
V: TRBV29-1

CDR3: CASSEDIQGQGAYGYTF
DNA: TGTGCCAGCAGTGAAGATATACAGGGGCAGGGGGCCTATGGCTACACCTTC
D: TRBD1
J: TRBJ1-2
size: many
V: TRBV6-1

CDR3: CASSILKTQYF
DNA: TGTGCCAGCAGCATCTTGAAGACCCAGTACTTC
D: .
J: TRBJ2-5
size: many
V: TRBV11-2

CDR3: CASSPWGTGDGYTF
DNA: TGTGCCAGCAGCCCGTGGGGGACAGGGGACGGCTACACCTTC
D: TRBD1
J: TRBJ1-2
size: many
V: TRBV7-8

CDR3: CSARDRGYTIYF
DNA: TGCAGTGCTAGAGATCGGGGATACACCATATATTTT
D: .
J: TRBJ1-3
size: many
V: TRBV20-1

CDR3: CASSISSGTSTKTQYF
DNA: TGTGCCAGCAGCATCTCTTCCGGGACTAGCACAAAGACCCAGTACTTC
D: TRBD2
J: TRBJ2-5
size: many
V: TRBV7-6

CDR3: CASSEVGSSYEQYF
DNA: TGTGCCAGCAGTGAAGTCGGAAGCTCCTACGAGCAGTACTTC
D: .
J: TRBJ2-7
size: many
V: TRBV6-1

CDR3: CSAREGGSNQPQHF
DNA: TGCAGTGCTAGAGAGGGGGGCAGCAATCAGCCCCAGCATTTT
D: .
J: TRBJ1-5
size: many
V: TRBV20-1

CDR3: CASSYGTQAWGNTEAFF
DNA: TGTGCCAGCAGTTACGGGACGCAGGCCTGGGGGAACACTGAAGCTTTCTTT
D: .
J: TRBJ1-1
size: many
V: TRBV6-5

CDR3: CASSPPYNRDGTEAFF
DNA: TGTGCCAGCAGCCCACCGTACAACAGGGACGGCACTGAAGCTTTCTTT
D: .
J: TRBJ1-1
size: many
V: TRBV11-2

CDR3: CASSRGGGDFYEQYF
DNA: TGTGCCAGCAGTAGGGGTGGGGGTGACTTCTACGAGCAGTACTTC
D: .
J: TRBJ2-7
size: many
V: TRBV6-5

CDR3: CAWSSGANVLTF
DNA: TGTGCCTGGAGCAGTGGGGCCAACGTCCTGACTTTC
D: .
J: TRBJ2-6
size: once
V: TRBV30

CDR3: CASSLPVRQGVPYEQYF
DNA: TGCGCCAGCAGCCTACCGGTGAGGCAGGGGGTTCCCTACGAGCAGTACTTC
D: TRBD1
J: TRBJ2-7
size: many
V: TRBV5-1

CDR3: CSARWAGGNYGYTF
DNA: TGCAGTGCTCGGTGGGCAGGTGGGAACTATGGCTACACCTTC
D: .
J: TRBJ1-2
size: many
V: TRBV20-1

CDR3: CVSGQRNTGELFF
DNA: TGTGTCTCGGGACAGAGGAACACCGGGGAGCTGTTTTTT
D: TRBD1
J: TRBJ2-2
size: many
V: TRBV7-9

CDR3: CASSSFSGELFF
DNA: TGTGCCAGCAGTTCCTTTTCCGGGGAGCTGTTTTTT
D: .
J: TRBJ2-2
size: many
V: TRBV27

CDR3: CASSSRTASGNTIYF
DNA: TGTGCCAGCAGTTCCCGGACAGCCTCTGGAAACACCATATATTTT
D: .
J: TRBJ1-3
size: many
V: TRBV6-5

CDR3: CASSEATGGFNGYTF
DNA: TGTGCCAGCAGTGAGGCGACAGGGGGCTTCAATGGCTACACCTTC
D: TRBD1
J: TRBJ1-2
size: many
V: TRBV2

CDR3: CASSPEHQETQYF
DNA: TGCGCCAGCAGCCCTGAGCATCAAGAGACCCAGTACTTC
D: .
J: TRBJ2-5
size: many
V: TRBV5-1

CDR3: CASSLPGQPNQPQHF
DNA: TGCGCCAGCAGCCTTCCGGGACAGCCTAATCAGCCCCAGCATTTT
D: TRBD1
J: TRBJ1-5
size: few
V: TRBV4-1

CDR3: CASSPGGPNQPQHF
DNA: TGCGCCAGCAGCCCCGGGGGACCAAATCAGCCCCAGCATTTT
D: .
J: TRBJ1-5
size: many
V: TRBV5-1

CDR3: CSARDYGNQPQHF
DNA: TGCAGTGCTAGAGATTATGGCAATCAGCCCCAGCATTTT
D: .
J: TRBJ1-5
size: many
V: TRBV20-1

CDR3: CASSEVATYYEQYF
DNA: TGTGCCAGCAGTGAAGTAGCGACGTACTACGAGCAGTACTTC
D: .
J: TRBJ2-7
size: many
V: TRBV2

CDR3: CSALDRLSSYEQYF
DNA: TGCAGTGCCCTAGACAGGTTGAGCTCCTACGAGCAGTACTTC
D: .
J: TRBJ2-7
size: .
V: TRBV20-1

CDR3: CASTDRHGYTF
DNA: TGTGCCAGCACCGATCGTCATGGCTACACCTTC
D: .
J: TRBJ1-2
size: many
V: TRBV12-3/TRBV12-4

CDR3: CSASPSGGAGETQYF
DNA: TGCAGTGCTAGCCCTAGCGGGGGGGCAGGGGAGACCCAGTACTTC
D: TRBD2
J: TRBJ2-5
size: .
V: TRBV20-1

CDR3: CASSHPGTYNSPLHF
DNA: TGTGCCAGCAGCCATCCAGGGACCTATAATTCACCCCTCCACTTT
D: .
J: TRBJ1-6
size: .
V: TRBV6-1

CDR3: CASSWGETYEQYF
DNA: TGTGCCAGCAGCTGGGGCGAAACCTACGAGCAGTACTTC
D: .
J: TRBJ2-7
size: .
V: TRBV11-2

CDR3: CASSDFAPNTEAFF
DNA: TGTGCCAGCAGTGATTTTGCACCGAACACTGAAGCTTTCTTT
D: .
J: TRBJ1-1
size: many
V: TRBV27

CDR3: CASSLNRLSYEQYF
DNA: TGTGCCAGCAGCTTAAACAGGCTGTCCTACGAGCAGTACTTC
D: .
J: TRBJ2-7
size: .
V: TRBV11-2

CDR3: CASSYGEGNQPQHF
DNA: TGTGCCAGCAGTTACGGTGAGGGCAACCAGCCCCAGCATTTT
D: .
J: TRBJ1-5
size: many
V: TRBV6-5

CDR3: CASSLGPGAGPNGYTF
DNA: TGTGCCAGCAGCTTGGGCCCCGGCGCCGGACCCAATGGCTACACCTTC
D: .
J: TRBJ1-2
size: many
V: TRBV5-6

CDR3: CASSLRTNNQPQHF
DNA: TGTGCCAGCAGTTTAAGGACAAACAATCAGCCCCAGCATTTT
D: .
J: TRBJ1-5
size: .
V: TRBV12-3/TRBV12-4

CDR3: CASIRLGGMDEQYF
DNA: TGTGCCAGCATTCGGCTAGGGGGCATGGACGAGCAGTACTTC
D: TRBD1
J: TRBJ2-7
size: many
V: TRBV7-9

CDR3: CASPDGTGELFF
DNA: TGTGCCAGCCCGGATGGCACCGGGGAGCTGTTTTTT
D: .
J: TRBJ2-2
size: many
V: TRBV7-9